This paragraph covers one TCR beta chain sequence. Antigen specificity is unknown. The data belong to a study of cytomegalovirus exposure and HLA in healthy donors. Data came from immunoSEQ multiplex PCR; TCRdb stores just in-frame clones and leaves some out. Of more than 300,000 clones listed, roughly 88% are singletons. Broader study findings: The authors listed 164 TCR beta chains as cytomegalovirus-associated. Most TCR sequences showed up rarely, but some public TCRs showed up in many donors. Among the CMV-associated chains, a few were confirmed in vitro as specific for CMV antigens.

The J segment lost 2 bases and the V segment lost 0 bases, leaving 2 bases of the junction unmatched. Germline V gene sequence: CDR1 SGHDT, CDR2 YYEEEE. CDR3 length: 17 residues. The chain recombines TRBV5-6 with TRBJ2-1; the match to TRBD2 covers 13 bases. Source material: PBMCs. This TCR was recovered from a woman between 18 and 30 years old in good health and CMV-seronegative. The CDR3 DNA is TGTGCCAGCAGCTTGGTTGGGACTAGCGGGACCTACAATGAGCAGTTCTTC. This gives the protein CASSLVGTSGTYNEQFF.